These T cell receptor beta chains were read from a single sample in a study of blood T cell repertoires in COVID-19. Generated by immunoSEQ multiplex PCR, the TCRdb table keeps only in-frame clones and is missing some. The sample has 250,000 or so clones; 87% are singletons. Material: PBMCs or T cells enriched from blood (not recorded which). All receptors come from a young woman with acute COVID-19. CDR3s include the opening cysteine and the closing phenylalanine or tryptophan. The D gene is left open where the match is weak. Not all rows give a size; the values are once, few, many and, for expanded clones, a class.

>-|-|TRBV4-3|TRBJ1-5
CASSQSRREDQPQHF
TGCGCCAGCAGCCAATCCCGCAGGGAGGATCAGCCCCAGCATTTT
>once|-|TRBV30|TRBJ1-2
CAWSVTEAGYTF
TGTGCCTGGAGTGTCACAGAAGCTGGCTACACCTTC
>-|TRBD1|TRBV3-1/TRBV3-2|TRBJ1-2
CASSPTGGENYGYTF
TGTGCCAGCAGCCCGACAGGGGGCGAGAACTATGGCTACACCTTC
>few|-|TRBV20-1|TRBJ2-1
CSPTQDNEQFF
TGCAGCCCGACCCAGGACAATGAGCAGTTCTTC
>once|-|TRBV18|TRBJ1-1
CASSPLNGEAFF
TGTGCCAGCTCCCCACTAAACGGTGAAGCTTTCTTT
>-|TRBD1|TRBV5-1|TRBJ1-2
CASSWDRGLSYGYTF
TGCGCCAGCAGCTGGGACAGGGGGCTAAGCTATGGCTACACCTTC
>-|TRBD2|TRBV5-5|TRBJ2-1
CASSSALTSGGYNEQFF
TGTGCCAGCAGCAGCGCCCTGACTAGCGGGGGATACAATGAGCAGTTCTTC
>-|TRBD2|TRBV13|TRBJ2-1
CASSLALAGGHEQFF
TGTGCCAGCAGCTTAGCGCTAGCGGGGGGGCATGAGCAGTTCTTC
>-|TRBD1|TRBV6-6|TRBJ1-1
CASPPTGATNTEAFF
TGTGCCAGCCCTCCGACAGGGGCAACCAACACTGAAGCTTTCTTT
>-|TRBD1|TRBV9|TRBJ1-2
CASKGQGRGYTF
TGTGCCAGCAAGGGACAGGGCCGTGGCTACACCTTC
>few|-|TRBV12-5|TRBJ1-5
CASVHRDGNQPQHF
TGTGCTAGTGTTCACAGGGATGGGAATCAGCCCCAGCATTTT
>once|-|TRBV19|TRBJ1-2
CASSDGSGTNYGYTF
TGTGCCAGTAGTGACGGTTCCGGGACTAACTATGGCTACACCTTC
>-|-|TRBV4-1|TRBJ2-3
CASSQQGISEDTQYF
TGCGCCAGCAGCCAACAGGGAATATCGGAGGATACGCAGTATTTT
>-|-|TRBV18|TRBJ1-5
CASSPGRVLNQPQHF
TGTGCCAGCTCCCCAGGGAGAGTGTTAAATCAGCCCCAGCATTTT
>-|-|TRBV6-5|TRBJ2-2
CANTSRGEGSGELFF
TGTGCCAACACCTCAAGGGGGGAGGGGAGCGGGGAGCTGTTTTTT
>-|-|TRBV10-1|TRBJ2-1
CASSESGRDYNEQFF
TGCGCCAGCAGTGAGTCAGGCAGGGATTACAATGAGCAGTTCTTC
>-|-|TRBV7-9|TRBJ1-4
CASSLAFAGANEKLFF
TGTGCCAGCAGCTTAGCGTTCGCAGGGGCTAATGAAAAACTGTTTTTT
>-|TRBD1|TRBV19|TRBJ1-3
CASSGKGQLISGNTIYF
TGTGCCAGTAGTGGCAAGGGACAGCTGATCTCTGGAAACACCATATATTTT
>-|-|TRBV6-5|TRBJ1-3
CASSYEGSGNTIYF
TGTGCCAGCAGTTACGAGGGCTCTGGAAACACCATATATTTT
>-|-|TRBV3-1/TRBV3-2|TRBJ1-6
CASSQEWSSNSPLHF
TGTGCCAGCAGCCAAGAATGGTCGAGCAATTCACCCCTCCACTTT
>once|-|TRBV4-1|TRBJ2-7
CASSPLPMPYSYEQYF
TGCGCCAGCAGCCCGCTGCCCATGCCCTACTCCTACGAGCAGTACTTC
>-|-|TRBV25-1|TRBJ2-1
CASNPQSGDYNEQFF
TGTGCCAGCAACCCCCAATCCGGGGACTACAATGAGCAGTTCTTC
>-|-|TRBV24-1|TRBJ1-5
CARRAVQPQHF
TGTGCAAGGAGGGCAGTACAGCCCCAGCATTTT
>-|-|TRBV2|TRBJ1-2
CASRVEDSSGYTF
TGTGCCAGCAGAGTCGAGGACAGTTCTGGCTACACCTTC
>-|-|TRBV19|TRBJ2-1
CASSGVWNEQFF
TGTGCCAGTTCGGGGGTCTGGAATGAGCAGTTCTTC
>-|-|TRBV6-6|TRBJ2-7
CASTDNYEQYF
TGTGCCAGCACGGACAACTACGAGCAGTACTTC
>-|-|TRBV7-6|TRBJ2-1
CASSSFRENEQFF
TGTGCCAGCAGCTCCTTCCGGGAAAATGAGCAGTTCTTC
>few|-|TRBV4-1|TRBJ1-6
CASSQAYNNSPLHF
TGCGCCAGCAGCCAGGCATACAATAATTCACCCCTCCACTTT
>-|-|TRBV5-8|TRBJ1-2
CASSSRPANYGYTF
TGTGCCAGCAGCTCACGCCCGGCTAACTATGGCTACACCTTC
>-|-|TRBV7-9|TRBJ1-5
CASSLGSGTENQPQHF
TGTGCCAGCAGCTTAGGTTCGGGAACGGAGAATCAGCCCCAGCATTTT
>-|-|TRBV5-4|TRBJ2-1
CASSLRTTSSYNEQFF
TGTGCCAGCAGCTTGAGGACAACGAGCTCCTACAATGAGCAGTTCTTC
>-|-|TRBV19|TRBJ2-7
CASSNRGMTYEQYF
TGTGCCAGTAGTAATAGGGGTATGACCTACGAGCAGTACTTC
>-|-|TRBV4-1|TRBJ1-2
CASSHPLATNYGYTF
TGCGCCAGCAGCCATCCCCTGGCAACTAACTATGGCTACACCTTC
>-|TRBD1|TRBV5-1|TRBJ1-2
CASSFGPQGGLSYGYTF
TGCGCCAGCAGCTTCGGCCCCCAGGGGGGATTGTCCTATGGCTACACCTTC
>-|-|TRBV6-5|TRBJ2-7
CASRASGSYEQYF
TGTGCCAGCAGAGCCTCCGGCTCCTACGAGCAGTACTTC
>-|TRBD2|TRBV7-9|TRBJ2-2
CASSLRGLAGLSNTGELFF
TGTGCCAGCAGCCTCCGGGGACTAGCGGGGCTTTCGAACACCGGGGAGCTGTTTTTT
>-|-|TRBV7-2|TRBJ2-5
CASSPRVRQIQETQYF
TGTGCCAGCAGCCCACGAGTAAGACAGATCCAAGAGACCCAGTACTTC